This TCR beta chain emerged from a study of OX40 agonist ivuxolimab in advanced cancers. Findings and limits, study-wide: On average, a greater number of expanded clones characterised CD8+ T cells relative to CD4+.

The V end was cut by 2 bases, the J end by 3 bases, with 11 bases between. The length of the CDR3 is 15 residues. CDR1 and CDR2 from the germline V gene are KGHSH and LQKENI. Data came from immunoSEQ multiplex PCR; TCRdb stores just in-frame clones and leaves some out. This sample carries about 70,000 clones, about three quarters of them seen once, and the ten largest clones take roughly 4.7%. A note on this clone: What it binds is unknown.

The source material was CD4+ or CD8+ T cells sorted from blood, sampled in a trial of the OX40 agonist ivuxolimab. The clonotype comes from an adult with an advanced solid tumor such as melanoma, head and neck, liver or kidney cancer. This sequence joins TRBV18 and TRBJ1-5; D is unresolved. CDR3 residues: CASSPLEGDNQPQHF. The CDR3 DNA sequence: TGTGCCAGCTCACCATTAGAGGGAGACAATCAGCCCCAGCATTTT.